This TCR beta chain is from a study of cytomegalovirus exposure and HLA in healthy donors. The study, taken as a whole, reports: A later analysis showed that HLA-associated TCR beta chains had undergone more clonal expansion than equally common others. High sensitivity and specificity were reportedly achieved when the classifier diagnosed cytomegalovirus status.

As for this clone: What it recognizes is unknown.

The study ran its PCR with 60 Vbeta and 13 Jbeta primers. Assay: immunoSEQ multiplex PCR; the TCRdb copy retains only in-frame clones and omits some. Of around 150,000 clones listed, around four fifths are singletons. The source of this sequence is a man aged 35 to 55 in good health and CMV-seronegative. The sample comprised PBMCs.

The CDR3 spells CSALGGLAGSYNEQFF. CDR3 coding DNA: TGCAGCGCCCTCGGAGGACTAGCGGGATCCTACAATGAGCAGTTCTTC. The chain recombines TRBV29-1 with TRBJ2-1, with TRBD2 identical over 12 bases. Unmatched junction bases numbered 8, after V lost 7 bases and J lost 1 base. The germline V gene encodes CDR1 SQVTM and CDR2 ANQGSEA. CDR3 length: 16 amino acids.